These 7 T cell receptor beta chains came from one sample sequenced in a study of blood T cells in healthy people across ages (dated by TCRdb to about 2015). The library was generated by 5' RACE. These reads were obtained on an Illumina HiSeq 2500. A second roughly 7 to 11 cycle PCR used a sample-barcoded 5' primer and a J-beta primer mix. The public reads were reprocessed in TCRdb via fastp at Q25 and MiXCR, keeping in-frame beta chains. CDR3 protein duplicates are merged, each entry listing the most common genes and DNA. The sample table lists over 1,300,000 distinct CDR3 sequences, around 55% of them with a count of one. The leading ten clones occupy approximately 7% of the sample. Sequencing was performed on blood. Every receptor here comes from a man aged 18 to 29 in good health.

The gene calls are TRBV10-1 and TRBJ2-1, with TRBD2 identical over 9 bases. Germline values: CDR1 WNHNN, CDR2 SYGVQD (reference sequence). V lost 6 bases, J lost 10 bases, and 13 bases stayed unmatched. This CDR3 comprises 15 residues. The CDR3, as DNA: TGCGCCAGCAGCGATAGAAGCGGGAGGTACTACGAGCAGTTCTTC. This encodes CASSDRSGRYYEQFF.

In its sample, this clonotype was seen a few times. This chain uses TRBV7-2 with TRBJ1-2, with D unclear. Germline CDR1 and CDR2: SGHTA and FQGNSA. Trimming stripped 2 bases from V and 1 base from J, with 8 bases between. There are 14 residues in the CDR3. In DNA form, the CDR3 reads TGTGCCAGCAGCTTATTAGCTGATAACTATGGCTACACCTTC. This translates into CASSLLADNYGYTF.

The chain recombines TRBV30 with TRBJ2-7, with 10 bases aligning to TRBD2. Germline V gene sequence: CDR1 GTSNPN, CDR2 SVGIG (reference sequence). After removal of 0 bases from V and 4 bases from J, the junction contained 12 bases not matched to a gene. This CDR3 has 17 amino acids. The CDR3 protein is CAWSVASGSVGFYEQYF. In nucleotides, the CDR3 is TGTGCCTGGAGTGTAGCTAGCGGGAGCGTGGGCTTTTACGAGCAGTACTTC.

The chain has TRBV4-3 and TRBJ2-7, with 9 bases identical to TRBD1. Germline lookup yields CDR1 LGHNA and CDR2 YSLEER. J was trimmed by 4 bases and V by 1 base; bases with no gene match: 5. CDR3 length: 15 amino acids. The CDR3: CASSQGTGVYYEQYF. CDR3 DNA: TGCGCCAGCAGCCAAGGGACAGGGGTTTATTACGAGCAGTACTTC.

This rearrangement joins TRBV11-3 to TRBJ2-2; 11 bases are shared with TRBD2. With 5 bases clipped from V and 0 bases from J, the junction kept 5 bases outside the gene matches. CDR1 is SGHNT and CDR2 is YENEEA in the germline V gene. The CDR3 spans 17 residues. CDR3 sequence (DNA): TGTGCCAGCAGCACCAGACTAGCGGGGACGAACACCGGGGAGCTGTTTTTT. Protein product: CASSTRLAGTNTGELFF.

The sample holds a few counts of this clonotype. The rearrangement uses TRBV5-1 and TRBJ2-7; 13 nucleotides match TRBD2. Trimming at V came to 2 bases and at J to 6 bases, leaving 17 bases not matched to a gene. CDR3 length: 19 residues. Germline V gene data show CDR1 as SGHRS and CDR2 as YFSETQ. The CDR3 loop reads CASSFTLRTSGGSLFEQYF. As DNA, the CDR3 is TGCGCCAGCAGCTTCACACTCAGGACTAGCGGGGGTTCCTTATTCGAGCAGTACTTC.

The J gene is TRBJ1-6, the V gene TRBV6-2 or TRBV6-3, with 8 nucleotides matching TRBD1. The CDR3 has 15 residues. J lost 13 bases, V lost 0 bases, and 8 bases had no gene match. Germline CDR1 and CDR2: MNHEY and SVGEGT. The CDR3 DNA reads TGTGCCAGCAGTTACTCCGGGACAGGACTAATGCCCCTCCACTTT. Its translation is CASSYSGTGLMPLHF.